The source of this T cell receptor (beta chain) is a study of shared clonotypes between healthy human individuals. As for the study in general: Per-donor plates numbered three CD4 naive, three CD4 memory, two CD8 naive and one CD8 memory.

Clones were read by immunoSEQ multiplex PCR, and TCRdb kept only the in-frame ones, dropping some. The sample yields about 2.3 million clones, about 92% seen once. The V gene's germline CDR1 is SGHVS and CDR2 FNYEAQ. This CDR3 spans 14 amino acids. Trimming cost V 4 bases and J 2 bases, with 8 bases left between them. The clonotype was recovered from a man younger than 35 in good health. Some clones in this sample may be carry-over from other donors' samples. The chain uses TRBV7-6 and TRBJ2-2; possible D gene TRBD1, 5 bases. Source material: naive CD4+ T cells from PBMCs. Subset: CD45RA+ positively selected. Here the CDR3 DNA reads TGTGCCAGCAGCTCGACAGAAAACACCGGGGAGCTGTTTTTT. Protein product: CASSSTENTGELFF.